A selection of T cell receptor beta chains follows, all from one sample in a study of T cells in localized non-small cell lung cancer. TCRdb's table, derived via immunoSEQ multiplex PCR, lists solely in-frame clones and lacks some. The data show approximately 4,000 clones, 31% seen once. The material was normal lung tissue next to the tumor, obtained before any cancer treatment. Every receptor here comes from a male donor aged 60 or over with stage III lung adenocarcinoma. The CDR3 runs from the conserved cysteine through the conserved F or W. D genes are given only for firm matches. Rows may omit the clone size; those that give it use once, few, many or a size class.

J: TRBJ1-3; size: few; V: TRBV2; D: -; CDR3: CASSESRNTIYF; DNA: TGTGCCAGCAGTGAATCGAGAAACACCATATATTTT
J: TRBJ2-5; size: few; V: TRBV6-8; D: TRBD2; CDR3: CASSYSGTSGFQETQYF; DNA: TGTGCCAGCAGTTACTCAGGGACTAGCGGATTTCAAGAGACCCAGTACTTC
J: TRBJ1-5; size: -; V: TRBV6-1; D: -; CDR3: CASSEASGSNQPQHF; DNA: TGTGCCAGCAGTGAAGCAAGCGGGTCCAATCAGCCCCAGCATTTT
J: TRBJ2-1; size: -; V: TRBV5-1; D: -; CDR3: CASSFGEFRNEQFF; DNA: TGCGCCAGCAGCTTCGGGGAGTTCCGGAATGAGCAGTTCTTC
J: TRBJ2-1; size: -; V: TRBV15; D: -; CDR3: CATSRPGGKNEQFF; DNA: TGTGCCACCAGCAGACCGGGTGGTAAGAATGAGCAGTTCTTC
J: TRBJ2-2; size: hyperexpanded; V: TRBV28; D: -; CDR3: CASSTWDRTNTGELFF; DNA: TGTGCCAGCAGTACCTGGGACCGAACGAACACCGGGGAGCTGTTTTTT
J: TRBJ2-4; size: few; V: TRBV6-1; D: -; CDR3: CASSEALAKNIQYF; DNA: TGTGCCAGCAGTGAAGCCCTAGCCAAAAACATTCAGTACTTC
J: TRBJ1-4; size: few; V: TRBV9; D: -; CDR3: CASSVGPGNEKLFF; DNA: TGTGCCAGCAGCGTAGGTCCAGGGAATGAAAAACTGTTTTTT
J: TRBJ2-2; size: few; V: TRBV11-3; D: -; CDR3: CASSQAPDTGELFF; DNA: TGTGCCAGCAGCCAAGCCCCCGACACCGGGGAGCTGTTTTTT
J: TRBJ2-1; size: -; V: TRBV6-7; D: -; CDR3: CASSSDSVRYNEQFF; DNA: TGTGCCAGCAGCTCAGACAGCGTAAGATACAATGAGCAGTTCTTC
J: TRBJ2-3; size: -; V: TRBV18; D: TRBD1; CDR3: CASSSTGLDTQYF; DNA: TGTGCCAGCTCCTCGACAGGGTTGGATACGCAGTATTTT
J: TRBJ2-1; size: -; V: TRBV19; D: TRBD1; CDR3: CASSVGDRGRLGEQFF; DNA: TGTGCCAGTAGTGTCGGGGACAGGGGTAGGCTCGGTGAGCAGTTCTTC
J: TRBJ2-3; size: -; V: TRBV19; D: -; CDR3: CASSNSLTDTQYF; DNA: TGTGCCAGTAGTAACAGCCTCACAGATACGCAGTATTTT
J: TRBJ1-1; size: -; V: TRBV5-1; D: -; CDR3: CASSFYRESTEAFF; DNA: TGCGCCAGCAGCTTCTACAGGGAAAGCACTGAAGCTTTCTTT
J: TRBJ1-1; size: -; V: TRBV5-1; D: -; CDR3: CASSPDTGSGVAEAFF; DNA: TGCGCCAGCAGTCCTGACACAGGGAGTGGAGTCGCTGAAGCTTTCTTT
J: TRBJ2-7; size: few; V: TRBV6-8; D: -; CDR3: CASSPRGLYEQYF; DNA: TGTGCCAGCAGTCCGCGGGGCCTCTACGAGCAGTACTTC
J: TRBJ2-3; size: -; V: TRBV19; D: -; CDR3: CASSEWGPGDTQYF; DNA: TGTGCCAGTAGTGAATGGGGTCCTGGAGATACGCAGTATTTT
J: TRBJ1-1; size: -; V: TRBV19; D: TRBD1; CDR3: CASSIAGTGTEAFF; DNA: TGTGCCAGTAGTATCGCCGGGACAGGGACTGAAGCTTTCTTT
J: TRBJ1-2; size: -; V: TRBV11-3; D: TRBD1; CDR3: CASRTTGEVVGYTF; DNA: TGTGCCAGCAGGACCACAGGGGAAGTGGTTGGCTACACCTTC
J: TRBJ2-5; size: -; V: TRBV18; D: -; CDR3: CASSPQQGRLETQYF; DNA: TGTGCCAGCTCACCACAGCAGGGGAGGCTAGAGACCCAGTACTTC
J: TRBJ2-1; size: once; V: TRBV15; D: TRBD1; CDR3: CATSKGDRRNNEQFF; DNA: TGTGCCACCAGCAAGGGGGACAGGCGAAACAATGAGCAGTTCTTC
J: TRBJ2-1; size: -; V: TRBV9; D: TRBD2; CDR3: CASSVGVTSGIGNEQFF; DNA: TGTGCCAGCAGCGTAGGGGTTACCAGCGGGATTGGAAATGAGCAGTTCTTC
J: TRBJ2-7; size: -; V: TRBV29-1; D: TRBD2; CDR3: CSVNSGLGNEQYF; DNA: TGCAGCGTTAATAGCGGGTTAGGGAACGAGCAGTACTTC
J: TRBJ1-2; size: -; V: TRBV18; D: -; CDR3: CASSRGADYGYTF; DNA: TGTGCCAGCTCAAGAGGGGCTGACTATGGCTACACCTTC
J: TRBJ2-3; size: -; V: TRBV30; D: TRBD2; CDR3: CAFVLSGRGTQYF; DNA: TGTGCCTTCGTACTTAGCGGGCGGGGTACGCAGTATTTT
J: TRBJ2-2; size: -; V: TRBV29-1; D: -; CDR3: CSVGDGAGAGELFF; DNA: TGCAGCGTTGGGGACGGGGCAGGTGCCGGGGAGCTGTTTTTT
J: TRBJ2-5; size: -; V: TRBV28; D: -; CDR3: CASSLAVKETQYF; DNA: TGTGCCAGCAGTTTGGCGGTAAAAGAGACCCAGTACTTC
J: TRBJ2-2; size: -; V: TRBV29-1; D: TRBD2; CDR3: CSVDTGLAGGRTGELFF; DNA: TGCAGCGTTGATACGGGACTAGCGGGAGGGCGGACCGGGGAGCTGTTTTTT
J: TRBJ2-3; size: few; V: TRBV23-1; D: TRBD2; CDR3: CASSRAPGGTDTQYF; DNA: TGCGCCAGCAGCCGAGCGCCGGGAGGGACAGATACGCAGTATTTT
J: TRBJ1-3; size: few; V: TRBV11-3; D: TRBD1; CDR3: CASSTHRGRNSGNTIYF; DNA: TGTGCCAGCAGCACCCACAGGGGTAGAAACTCTGGAAACACCATATATTTT
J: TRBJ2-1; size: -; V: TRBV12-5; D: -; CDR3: CASTLGASSYNEQFF; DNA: TGTGCCAGCACCCTGGGGGCGAGCTCCTACAATGAGCAGTTCTTC
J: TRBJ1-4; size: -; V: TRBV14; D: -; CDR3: CASSSPGGTNEKLFF; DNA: TGTGCCAGCAGCTCTCCGGGGGGAACTAATGAAAAACTGTTTTTT
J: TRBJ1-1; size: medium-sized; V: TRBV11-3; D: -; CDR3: CASTSAAANTEAFF; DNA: TGTGCCAGCACCTCGGCGGCGGCGAACACTGAAGCTTTCTTT
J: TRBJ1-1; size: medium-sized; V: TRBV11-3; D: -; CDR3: CASSPWGTNTEAFF; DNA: TGTGCCAGCAGTCCATGGGGGACAAACACTGAAGCTTTCTTT
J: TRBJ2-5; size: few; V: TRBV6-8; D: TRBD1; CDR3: CASSDGQGSTETQYF; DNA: TGTGCCAGCAGTGACGGACAGGGGAGTACGGAGACCCAGTACTTC
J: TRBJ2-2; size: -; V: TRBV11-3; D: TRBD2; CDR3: CASSLGLAGPGELFF; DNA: TGTGCCAGCAGCTTAGGACTAGCGGGTCCAGGGGAGCTGTTTTTT
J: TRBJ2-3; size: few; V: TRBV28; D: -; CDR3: CASTRGTDTQYF; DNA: TGTGCCAGCACCCGAGGCACAGATACGCAGTATTTT
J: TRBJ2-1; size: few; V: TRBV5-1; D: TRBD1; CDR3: CASSPGQPWGNEQFF; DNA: TGCGCCAGCAGCCCGGGACAGCCATGGGGCAATGAGCAGTTCTTC
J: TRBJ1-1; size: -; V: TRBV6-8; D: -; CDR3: CASSYQGRQTEAFF; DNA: TGTGCCAGCAGTTACCAGGGAAGACAAACTGAAGCTTTCTTT
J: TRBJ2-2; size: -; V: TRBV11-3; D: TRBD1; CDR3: CASSPTTGDTGELFF; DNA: TGTGCCAGCAGCCCAACGACAGGGGACACCGGGGAGCTGTTTTTT